This record covers a single TCR beta chain. The antigen is unknown. Clones were sequenced by immunoSEQ multiplex PCR, and TCRdb holds only the in-frame ones, with some missing. The sample has nearly 80,000 clones; about 83% are singletons. There are 15 residues in the CDR3. Trimming removed 4 bases from V and 3 bases from J; junction bases left unmatched: 5. Germline CDR1 reads SGHRS; CDR2 reads YFSETQ. Collection of blood occurred at baseline, at cycle 4 day 1, and at cycle 7 day 1. The data stem from a study of OX40 agonist ivuxolimab in advanced cancers. The study's findings and limits: Clonal expansion was seen in CD4+ and CD8+ blood T cells by week 6 at 0.1 to 3.0 mg/kg.

The chain recombines TRBV5-1 with TRBJ1-5; TRBD1 agrees at 9 bases. The sequence derives from an adult with an advanced solid tumor such as melanoma, head and neck, liver or kidney cancer. Sequenced material: CD4+ or CD8+ T cells sorted from blood, taken in a trial of the OX40 agonist ivuxolimab. Here the CDR3 DNA reads TGCGCCAGCAGCCCCGGGACAGGGTTCAATCAGCCCCAGCATTTT. This encodes CASSPGTGFNQPQHF. Drawing the rest from reference TRBV5-1 and TRBJ1-5, the complete variable domain is KAGVTQTPRYLIKTRGQQVTLSCSPISGHRSVSWYQQTPGQGLQFLFEYFSETQRNKGNFPGRFSGRQFSNSRSEMNVSTLELGDSALYLCASSPGTGFNQPQHFGDGTRLSIL.